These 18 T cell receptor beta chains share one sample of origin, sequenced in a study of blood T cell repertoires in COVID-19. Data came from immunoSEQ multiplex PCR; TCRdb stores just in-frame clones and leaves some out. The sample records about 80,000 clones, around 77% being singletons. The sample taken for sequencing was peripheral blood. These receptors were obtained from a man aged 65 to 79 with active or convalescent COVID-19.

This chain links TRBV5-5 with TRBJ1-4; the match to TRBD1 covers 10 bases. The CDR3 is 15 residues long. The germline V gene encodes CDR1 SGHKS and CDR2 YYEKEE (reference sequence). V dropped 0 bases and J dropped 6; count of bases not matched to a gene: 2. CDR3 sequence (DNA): TGTGCCAGCAGCTTGGACGGGACAGGGGATGAAAAACTGTTTTTT. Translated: CASSLDGTGDEKLFF.

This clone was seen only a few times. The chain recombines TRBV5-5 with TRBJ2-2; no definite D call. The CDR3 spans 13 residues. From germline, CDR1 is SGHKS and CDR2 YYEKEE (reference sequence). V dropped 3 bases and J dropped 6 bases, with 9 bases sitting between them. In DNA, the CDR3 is TGTGCCAGCAGCTCCACCAGGCCCGGGGAGCTGTTTTTT. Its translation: CASSSTRPGELFF.

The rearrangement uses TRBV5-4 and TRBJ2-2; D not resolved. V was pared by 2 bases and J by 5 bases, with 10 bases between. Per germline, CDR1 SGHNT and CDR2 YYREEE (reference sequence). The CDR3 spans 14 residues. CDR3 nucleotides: TGTGCCAGCAGCTTAACGGTGGAGACCGGGGAGCTGTTTTTT. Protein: CASSLTVETGELFF. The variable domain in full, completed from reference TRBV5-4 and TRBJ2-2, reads ETGVTQSPTHLIKTRGQQVTLRCSSQSGHNTVSWYQQALGQGPQFIFQYYREEENGRGNFPPRFSGLQFPNYSSELNVNALELDDSALYLCASSLTVETGELFFGEGSRLTVL.

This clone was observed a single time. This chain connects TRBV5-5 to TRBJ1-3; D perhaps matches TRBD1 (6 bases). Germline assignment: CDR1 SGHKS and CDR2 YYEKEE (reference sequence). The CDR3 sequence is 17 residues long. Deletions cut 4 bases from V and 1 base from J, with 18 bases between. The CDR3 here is CASSHDRSLRSGNTIYF. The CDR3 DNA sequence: TGTGCCAGCAGCCATGACAGGTCATTGCGGTCTGGAAACACCATATATTTT.

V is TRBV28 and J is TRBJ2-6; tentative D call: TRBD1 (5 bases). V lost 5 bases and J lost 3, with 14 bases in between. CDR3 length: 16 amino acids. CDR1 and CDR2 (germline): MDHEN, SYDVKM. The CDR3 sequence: CASSGPLGLGANVLTF. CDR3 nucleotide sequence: TGTGCCAGCAGTGGACCTCTGGGGCTTGGGGCCAACGTCCTGACTTTC.

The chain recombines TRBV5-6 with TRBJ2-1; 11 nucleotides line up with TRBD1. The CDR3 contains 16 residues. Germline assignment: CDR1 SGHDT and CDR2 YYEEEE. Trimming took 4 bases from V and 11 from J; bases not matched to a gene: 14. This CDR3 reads CASSAMGQGGVRKQFF. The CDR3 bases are TGTGCCAGCAGCGCCATGGGACAGGGGGGGGTAAGGAAGCAGTTCTTC.

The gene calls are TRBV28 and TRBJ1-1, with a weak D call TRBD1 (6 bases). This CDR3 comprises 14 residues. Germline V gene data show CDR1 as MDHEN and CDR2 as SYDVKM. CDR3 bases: TGTGTGACAACCGGGACAATGATGAACACTGAAGCTTTCTTT. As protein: CVTTGTMMNTEAFF.

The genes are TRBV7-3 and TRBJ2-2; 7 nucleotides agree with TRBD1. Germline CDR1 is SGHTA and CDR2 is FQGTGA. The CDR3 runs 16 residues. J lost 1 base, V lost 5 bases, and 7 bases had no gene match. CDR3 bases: TGTGCCAGCAGCCCCTCAGGGGGTCGGAACACCGGGGAGCTGTTTTTT. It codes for CASSPSGGRNTGELFF.

The CDR3 here is CASSLNGGQGTHEQYF. CDR3 coding DNA: TGTGCCAGCAGCTTAAATGGGGGACAGGGGACCCACGAGCAGTACTTC. V and J are TRBV11-1 and TRBJ2-7; 10 bases agree with TRBD1. J was trimmed by 5 bases and V by 2 bases; bases with no gene match: 9. The CDR3 length is 16 residues. The germline V gene has CDR1 SGHAT and CDR2 FQDESV (reference sequence).

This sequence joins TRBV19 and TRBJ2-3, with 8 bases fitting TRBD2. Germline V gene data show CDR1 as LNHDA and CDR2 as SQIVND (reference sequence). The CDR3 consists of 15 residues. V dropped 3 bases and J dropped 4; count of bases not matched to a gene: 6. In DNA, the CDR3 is TGTGCCAGTAGTATCCCGTCGGGGGGGGCAGATACGCAGTATTTT. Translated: CASSIPSGGADTQYF.

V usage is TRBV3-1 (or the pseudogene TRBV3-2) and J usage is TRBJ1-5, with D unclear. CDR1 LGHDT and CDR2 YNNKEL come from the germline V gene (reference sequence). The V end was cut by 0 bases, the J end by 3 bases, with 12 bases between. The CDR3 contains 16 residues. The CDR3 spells CASSQESSGYNQPQHF. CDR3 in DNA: TGTGCCAGCAGCCAAGAAAGTTCAGGTTACAATCAGCCCCAGCATTTT.

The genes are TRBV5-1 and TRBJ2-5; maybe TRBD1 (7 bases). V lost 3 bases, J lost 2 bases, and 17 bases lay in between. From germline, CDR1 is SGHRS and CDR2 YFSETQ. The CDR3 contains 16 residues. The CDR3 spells CASSSGVGRGQETQYF. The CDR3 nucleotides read TGCGCCAGCAGCTCGGGGGTGGGCAGGGGGCAAGAGACCCAGTACTTC.

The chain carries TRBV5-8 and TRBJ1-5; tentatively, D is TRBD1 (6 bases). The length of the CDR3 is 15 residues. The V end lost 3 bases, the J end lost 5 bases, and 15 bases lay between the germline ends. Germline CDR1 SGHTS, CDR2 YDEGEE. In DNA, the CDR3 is TGTGCCAGCAGCTGGGGGCCGGGCAGTCATCAGCCCCAGCATTTT. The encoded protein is CASSWGPGSHQPQHF.

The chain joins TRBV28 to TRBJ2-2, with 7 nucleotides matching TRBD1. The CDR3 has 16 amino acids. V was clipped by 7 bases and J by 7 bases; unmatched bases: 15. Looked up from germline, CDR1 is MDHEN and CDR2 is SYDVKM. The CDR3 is CASKEGGGSFVGELFF. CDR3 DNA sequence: TGTGCCAGCAAAGAAGGGGGCGGGTCATTCGTCGGGGAGCTGTTTTTT.

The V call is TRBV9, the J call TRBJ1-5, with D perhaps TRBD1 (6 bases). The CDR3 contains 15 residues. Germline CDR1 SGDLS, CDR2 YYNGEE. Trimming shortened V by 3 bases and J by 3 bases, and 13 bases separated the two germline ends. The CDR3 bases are TGTGCCAGCAGCGAGTGGACAGCTCACAATCAGCCCCAGCATTTT. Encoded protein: CASSEWTAHNQPQHF.

CDR3 protein: CASSQSGTDRVYEQYF. CDR3 DNA sequence: TGCGCCAGCAGTCAATCGGGTACAGACAGGGTATACGAGCAGTACTTC. The genes are TRBV23-1 and TRBJ2-7; 7 bases match TRBD1. TRBV23-1 counts as an open reading frame of uncertain function. J was trimmed by 4 bases and V by 0 bases; bases with no gene match: 9. The length of the CDR3 is 16 residues.

The chain's CDR3 is CASMGEGYEQYF. CDR3 DNA sequence: TGCGCCAGCATGGGTGAGGGCTACGAGCAGTACTTC. V usage is TRBV10-1 and J usage is TRBJ2-7; possible D gene TRBD2, 5 bases. V lost 7 bases, J lost 3 bases, and 10 bases lay in between. The V gene's germline CDR1 is WNHNN and CDR2 SYGVQD (reference sequence). The CDR3 has 12 amino acids.

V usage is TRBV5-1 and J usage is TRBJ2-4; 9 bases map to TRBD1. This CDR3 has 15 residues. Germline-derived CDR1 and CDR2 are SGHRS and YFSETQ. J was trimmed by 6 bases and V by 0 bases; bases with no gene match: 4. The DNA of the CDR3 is TGCGCCAGCAGCTTGGGGGACAGGGACTCAAACATTCAGTACTTC. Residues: CASSLGDRDSNIQYF.